The 31 T cell receptor beta chains listed next were all sequenced from one sample in a study of cytomegalovirus exposure and HLA in healthy donors. In the PCR, 60 Vbeta and 13 Jbeta primers were used. Using immunoSEQ multiplex PCR, the repertoire was profiled, and TCRdb retains in-frame clones only, with some absent. The data hold under 200,000 clones, with 80% observed a single time. Sequenced sample: PBMCs. These receptors originate from a woman aged 45 to 65 in good health and CMV-seropositive.

V and J are TRBV9 and TRBJ2-2, with a possible D match to TRBD1 (6 bases). This CDR3 region has 17 residues. CDR1 is SGDLS, CDR2 YYNGEE, per germline. V lost 4 bases, J lost 2 bases, and 18 bases lay in between. CDR3 sequence reads: CASSPRGQIRNTGELFF. CDR3 coding DNA: TGTGCCAGCAGCCCCCGGGGACAAATCCGCAACACCGGGGAGCTGTTTTTT.

This rearrangement joins TRBV7-9 to TRBJ2-5; TRBD1 agrees at 10 bases. The CDR3 is 16 residues long. Trimming removed 6 bases from V and 4 bases from J; junction bases left unmatched: 11. Germline V CDR1 and CDR2: SEHNR, FQNEAQ (reference sequence). DNA of the CDR3: TGTGCCAGCAGGACAATGGGACAGGGGCAAGGAGAGACCCAGTACTTC. Encoded protein: CASRTMGQGQGETQYF.

V gene TRBV6-6 combines with J gene TRBJ1-2; no firm D call. There are 16 residues in the CDR3. V was clipped by 0 bases and J by 0 bases, with 11 bases between them. CDR1 and CDR2 (germline): MNHNY, SVGAGI (reference sequence). Written as DNA, the CDR3 is TGTGCCAGCAGTTACTCGAGCGGCAGATCTAACTATGGCTACACCTTC. Encoded protein: CASSYSSGRSNYGYTF.

V gene TRBV19 combines with J gene TRBJ2-6, with a weak D call TRBD1 (6 bases). This CDR3 comprises 17 residues. Germline values: CDR1 LNHDA, CDR2 SQIVND (reference sequence). V lost 1 base and J 1 base, leaving 11 bases between the germline ends. DNA for the CDR3: TGTGCCAGTAGTATAGGAACAGGGCCATCTGGGGCCAACGTCCTGACTTTC. Its translation is CASSIGTGPSGANVLTF.

The chain uses TRBV9 and TRBJ1-2; D is undetermined. CDR1 and CDR2 from the germline V gene are SGDLS and YYNGEE. The length of the CDR3 is 13 residues. Deletions cut 0 bases from V and 5 bases from J, with 8 bases between. CDR3 protein: CASSVVGGYGYTF. The DNA of the CDR3 is TGTGCCAGCAGCGTAGTCGGCGGGTATGGCTACACCTTC.

This chain joins TRBV9 and TRBJ2-3; TRBD2 matches 12 bases. J gave up 4 bases and V 4 bases, and 13 bases lay outside the gene matches. CDR1 and CDR2 (germline): SGDLS, YYNGEE. The CDR3 runs to 18 residues. For the CDR3, the DNA is TGTGCCAGCAGCTTTCACTTGGGGTCTAGCGGGGGGGCAGATACGCAGTATTTT. Translating it yields CASSFHLGSSGGADTQYF.

The count of this clone is one. This chain uses TRBV7-3 with TRBJ2-7, with a weak D call TRBD1 (5 bases). Trimming took off 2 bases at V and 6 bases at J, with 20 bases between the two ends. Germline V gene lookup returns CDR1 SGHTA and CDR2 FQGTGA. The CDR3 loop spans 16 amino acids. The CDR3 loop reads CASSLGPTGRVAEQYF. The CDR3 nucleotides are TGTGCCAGCAGCTTAGGCCCCACTGGCAGGGTGGCCGAGCAGTACTTC. Complete variable domain (other parts from reference TRBV7-3 and TRBJ2-7): GAGVSQTPSNKVTEKGKYVELRCDPISGHTALYWYRQSLGQGPEFLIYFQGTGAADDSGLPNDRFFAVRPEGSVSTLKIQRTERGDSAVYLCASSLGPTGRVAEQYFGPGTRLTVT.

The genes are TRBV18 and TRBJ2-5, with 10 bases identical to TRBD1. V shed 3 bases and J 9 bases; nucleotides not matched to a gene: 16. Germline-derived CDR1 and CDR2 are KGHSH and LQKENI. The length of the CDR3 is 17 residues. The CDR3 bases are TGTGCCAGCTCACCCCAGAGGGACAGGGGACTCTACAATGCCCAGTACTTC. Translated, it gives CASSPQRDRGLYNAQYF.

V is TRBV4-3 and J is TRBJ2-2, with no clear D. CDR3 length: 14 amino acids. Germline values: CDR1 LGHNA, CDR2 YSLEER. Trimming removed 2 bases at V and 5 bases at J, with 9 bases between. The CDR3 bases are TGCGCCAGCAGCCAAAGTTCACGGACCGGGGAGCTGTTTTTT. Protein product: CASSQSSRTGELFF.

This chain links TRBV7-2 with TRBJ2-7; D might be TRBD2 (6 bases). Germline V gives CDR1 SGHTA, CDR2 FQGNSA. Trimming took off 5 bases at V and 5 bases at J, with 19 bases between the two ends. This CDR3 has 15 amino acids. The CDR3 DNA reads as TGTGCCAGCAGCCCCCACACCTGGGGGGACCACGAGCAGTACTTC. As protein: CASSPHTWGDHEQYF.

In the case of this clone: A junction end diverges from the germline sequence, so it may reflect a read error. The chain recombines TRBV7-9 with TRBJ1-2; 10 positions agree with TRBD1. CDR1 is SEHNR, CDR2 FQNEAQ, per germline (reference sequence). This CDR3 is 16 amino acids long. The CDR3 nucleotides are TGTTCCAGCAGCTCTAGAACGGACAGGGGGGACTATGGCTACACCTTC. It is translated as CSSSSRTDRGDYGYTF.

This clone was seen a few times. This chain connects TRBV7-3 to TRBJ2-7; 8 positions match TRBD1. The CDR3 extends over 16 amino acids. CDR1 SGHTA and CDR2 FQGTGA come from the germline V gene. The trim removed 2 bases at V and 0 bases at J, leaving 6 bases unmatched. CDR3 DNA: TGTGCCAGCAGCTTATCAAGACAGGGGACCTCCTACGAGCAGTACTTC. It specifies CASSLSRQGTSYEQYF.

This clone appeared a few times. This chain connects TRBV7-2 to TRBJ1-2; D possibly corresponds to TRBD1 (6 bases). The CDR3 has 12 residues. The germline CDR1 and CDR2 sequences are SGHTA and FQGNSA. V was pared by 3 bases and J by 5 bases, with 7 bases between. DNA of the CDR3: TGTGCCAGCAGCTTTCAGGGGTATGGCTACACCTTC. This codes for CASSFQGYGYTF.

V is TRBV2 and J is TRBJ2-3, with 10 bases identical to TRBD2. Germline V gene lookup returns CDR1 SNHLY and CDR2 FYNNEI. This CDR3 comprises 17 residues. J lost 3 bases, V lost 6 bases, and 12 bases had no gene match. CDR3: CASRYLRTAGGTDTQYF. The DNA for the CDR3 is TGTGCCAGCAGATACCTCCGGACAGCGGGAGGGACAGATACGCAGTATTTT.

A few counts support this clone. The chain combines TRBV7-3 with TRBJ2-2, with 7 bases fitting TRBD2. This CDR3 has 16 residues. Per germline, CDR1 SGHTA and CDR2 FQGTGA. Trimming removed 1 base from V and 4 bases from J; junction bases left unmatched: 6. The CDR3 region has the DNA TGTGCCAGCAGCTTAATTGGGGGGGTCGGCACCGGGGAGCTGTTTTTT. Translating gives CASSLIGGVGTGELFF.

The rearrangement joins TRBV4-3 to TRBJ1-4; 7 bases are shared with TRBD1. This CDR3 region has 18 residues. The germline CDR1 and CDR2 sequences are LGHNA and YSLEER. Losses at the gene ends were 0 bases for V and 7 bases for J; bases not matched to a gene: 14. As DNA, the CDR3 is TGCGCCAGCAGCCAAGATCCCGCCCTACAGGGGCGGGGTGAAAAACTGTTTTTT. Translated, it gives CASSQDPALQGRGEKLFF.

The chain links TRBV9 to TRBJ2-1, with TRBD1 matching over 7 bases. The CDR3 runs to 14 residues. V dropped 3 bases and J dropped 1; count of bases not matched to a gene: 1. Germline CDR1 is SGDLS and CDR2 is YYNGEE. The CDR3 region has the DNA TGTGCCAGCAGCGGACAGGGTTCCTACAATGAGCAGTTCTTC. Translated: CASSGQGSYNEQFF.

In this sample, this clone turned up a few times. The chain employs TRBV5-1 and TRBJ1-4; D gene uncertain. V was cut by 4 bases and J by 0 bases, with 13 bases left in between. CDR1 is SGHRS and CDR2 is YFSETQ in the germline V gene. The CDR3 runs 16 residues. The CDR3 protein is CASSKTGGATNEKLFF. The CDR3 DNA reads as TGCGCCAGCAGCAAAACTGGCGGTGCAACTAATGAAAAACTGTTTTTT.

The chain uses TRBV9 and TRBJ1-6, with unresolved D. Trimming left V 2 bases short and J 11 bases short, with 8 bases between. The CDR3 loop spans 12 amino acids. The germline V gene encodes CDR1 SGDLS and CDR2 YYNGEE. The CDR3, as DNA: TGTGCCAGCAGCGTGGGAGGAGCACCCCTCCACTTT. This gives the protein CASSVGGAPLHF.

This chain joins TRBV7-9 and TRBJ2-5; D gene ambiguous. Near its end, the DNA agrees better with TRBJ2-7, so the J call may be wrong. The CDR3 has 12 residues. Germline CDR1 and CDR2: SEHNR and FQNEAQ (reference sequence). Written as DNA, the CDR3 is TGTGCCAGCAGCCGATCCCCGTACGAGCAGTACTTC. Encoded protein: CASSRSPYEQYF.

J is TRBJ2-7 and V is TRBV14; D is unresolved. This CDR3 is 12 amino acids long. The germline V gene encodes CDR1 SGHDN and CDR2 FVKESK. Trimming shortened V by 3 bases and J by 4 bases, and 7 bases separated the two germline ends. The CDR3 sequence: CASSQALYEQYF. The DNA for the CDR3 is TGTGCCAGCAGCCAGGCCTTATACGAGCAGTACTTC.

The genes are TRBV7-2 and TRBJ1-2, with TRBD1 identical over 8 bases. The CDR3 is made up of 15 amino acids. V was pared by 3 bases and J by 8 bases, with 11 bases of the junction left unmatched. CDR1 is SGHTA, CDR2 FQGNSA, per germline. The CDR3 region is CASSFKPRGLEGYTF. The CDR3 nucleotides are TGTGCCAGCAGCTTTAAGCCCAGGGGGCTTGAAGGCTACACCTTC.

The rearrangement links TRBV7-9 to TRBJ1-4, with a tentative D call TRBD1 (6 bases). CDR3 size: 14 residues. Germline CDR1 reads SEHNR; CDR2 reads FQNEAQ (reference sequence). V lost 5 bases and J 8 bases, leaving 15 bases between the germline ends. CDR3 coding DNA: TGTGCCAGCAGCGGCGACAGGAAGGAGGAAAAACTGTTTTTT. It encodes CASSGDRKEEKLFF. The full variable domain, rest sourced from reference TRBV7-9 and TRBJ1-4, is DTGVSQNPRHKITKRGQNVTFRCDPISEHNRLYWYRQTLGQGPEFLTYFQNEAQLEKSRLLSDRFSAERPKGSFSTLEIQRTEQGDSAMYLCASSGDRKEEKLFFGSGTQLSVL.

The chain employs TRBV30 and TRBJ2-7, with D uncertain. Trimming cost V 4 bases and J 2 bases, with 9 bases left between them. Germline V gene lookup returns CDR1 GTSNPN and CDR2 SVGIG (reference sequence). The CDR3 is made up of 12 amino acids. CDR3 DNA: TGTGCCTGGACGAGCAATACCTACGAGCAGTACTTC. Its translation: CAWTSNTYEQYF. Combining the CDR3 with reference TRBV30 and TRBJ2-7 gives the whole variable domain SQTIHQWPATLVQPVGSPLSLECTVEGTSNPNLYWYRQAAGRGLQLLFYSVGIGQISSEVPQNLSASRPQDRQFILSSKKLLLSDSGFYLCAWTSNTYEQYFGPGTRLTVT.

V gene TRBV7-9 combines with J gene TRBJ2-3, with D uncertain. The CDR3 sequence is 14 residues long. The V end was cut by 3 bases, the J end by 3 bases, with 10 bases between. In germline, CDR1 is SEHNR, CDR2 FQNEAQ (reference sequence). The CDR3 DNA sequence: TGTGCCAGCAGCTTCGGTCTAAATACAGATACGCAGTATTTT. Translation: CASSFGLNTDTQYF. Variable domain in full (rest from reference TRBV7-9 and TRBJ2-3): DTGVSQNPRHKITKRGQNVTFRCDPISEHNRLYWYRQTLGQGPEFLTYFQNEAQLEKSRLLSDRFSAERPKGSFSTLEIQRTEQGDSAMYLCASSFGLNTDTQYFGPGTRLTVL.

As for this clone: Different DNA sequences within this sample yield the same CDR3. V gene TRBV7-9 combines with J gene TRBJ1-1, with D possibly being TRBD1 (5 bases). The V gene lost 2 bases and the J gene lost 3 bases, with 10 bases spanning the gap. Germline values: CDR1 SEHNR, CDR2 FQNEAQ (reference sequence). The CDR3 covers 14 residues. Written as DNA, the CDR3 is TGTGCCAGCAGCTTACAAGGCAGGGACACTGAAGCTTTCTTT. It translates to CASSLQGRDTEAFF.

The chain combines TRBV7-8 with TRBJ2-3; 7 bases match TRBD2. The length of the CDR3 is 14 residues. The germline V gene has CDR1 SGHVS and CDR2 FQNEAQ. The ends lost 11 bases at V and 2 bases at J; junction bases unmatched: 10. Here the CDR3 reads CAGAGGGHTDTQYF. The CDR3 DNA sequence: TGTGCCGGGGCCGGCGGGGGTCACACAGATACGCAGTATTTT.

This chain uses TRBV28 with TRBJ1-2; 7 bases fit TRBD1. From germline, CDR1 is MDHEN and CDR2 SYDVKM. V shed 7 bases and J 7 bases; nucleotides not matched to a gene: 6. This CDR3 is 12 amino acids long. The CDR3 spells CASKTGMGGYTF. The DNA of the CDR3 is TGTGCCAGCAAGACAGGGATGGGTGGCTACACCTTC.

V and J are TRBV19 and TRBJ2-3, with 9 bases fitting TRBD2. This CDR3 comprises 15 residues. V was pared by 6 bases and J by 11 bases, with 15 bases of the junction left unmatched. The germline gives CDR1 LNHDA, CDR2 SQIVND (reference sequence). In nucleotides, the CDR3 is TGTGCCAGTAGGGGATCTAGCGGGACCCGCGGAGAGCAGTATTTT. Translated: CASRGSSGTRGEQYF.

This clone was seen a single time. The rearrangement uses TRBV25-1 and TRBJ1-2; TRBD1 is a possible D gene (5 bases). The CDR3 is 13 amino acids. Germline values: CDR1 MGHDK, CDR2 SYGVNS. V lost 5 bases, J lost 4 bases, and 11 bases lay in between. The CDR3 loop reads CASSSRVSYGYTF. CDR3 DNA sequence: TGTGCCAGCAGTTCCAGGGTCTCCTATGGCTACACCTTC.

This clone was found once. The V gene is TRBV4-1, the J gene TRBJ2-3, with D possibly matching TRBD2 (5 bases). V dropped 6 bases and J dropped 0 bases, with 10 bases sitting between them. CDR3 length: 14 amino acids. Germline loops: CDR1 MGHRA, CDR2 YSYEKL. In nucleotides, the CDR3 is TGCGCCAGCAGAGAGAGAGGGAGCACAGATACGCAGTATTTT. As protein: CASRERGSTDTQYF.